This T cell receptor beta chain originates from a study of shared clonotypes between healthy human individuals. Study findings and constraints: Relative to their counterparts shared across all four donors, non-shared clonotypes exhibited diminished generation probabilities.

Replicate PCRs from sorted subsets contained around 200 ng DNA, which is around 30,000 T cell genomes. TCRdb's table, derived via immunoSEQ multiplex PCR, lists solely in-frame clones and lacks some. The table records a few million clones, approximately 93% of them present only once. Looked up from germline, CDR1 is KGHSH and CDR2 is LQKENI. Trimming left V 4 bases short and J 2 bases short, with 11 bases between. The CDR3 spans 14 residues. This clone showed up just once. Its antigen is undetermined. All donors were Caucasian adults living in Nashville, Tennessee. The investigators split CD4+ cells into a CD45RA+ naive subset and a CD45RA-negative memory subset.

The clonotype originates from a man aged 18 to 35 in good health. Some clones in this sample may be carry-over from other donors' samples. The chain joins TRBV18 to TRBJ1-1, with D unresolved. Sequenced: naive CD4+ T cells from PBMCs. Subset defined: CD45RA+ positively selected. CDR3 bases: TGTGCCAGCTCACAGAGAAGGGAAAACACTGAAGCTTTCTTT. This codes for CASSQRRENTEAFF.